The 17 T cell receptor beta chains given below trace back to one sample, sequenced in a study of blood T cell repertoires in COVID-19. The data were produced by immunoSEQ multiplex PCR, yet TCRdb's version contains in-frame clones alone and is incomplete. The data hold about 330,000 clones, with roughly 83% observed a single time. Sequencing input: peripheral blood. These receptors were taken from a woman in her forties or fifties with acute or convalescent COVID-19.

The rearrangement joins TRBV6-5 to TRBJ2-1, with D maybe TRBD1 (5 bases). The germline CDR1 and CDR2 sequences are MNHEY and SVGAGI. CDR3 length: 16 amino acids. Deletions cut 0 bases from V and 0 bases from J, with 9 bases between. The CDR3: CASSYSLTGSYNEQFF. Written as DNA, the CDR3 is TGTGCCAGCAGTTACTCGCTCACAGGCTCCTACAATGAGCAGTTCTTC.

In DNA, the CDR3 is TGTGCCCTCCCGGGGGGTCCTGGCTACACCTTC. It is translated as CALPGGPGYTF. This sequence joins TRBV6-5 and TRBJ1-2; maybe TRBD1 (5 bases). The CDR3 loop spans 11 amino acids. V was trimmed by 11 bases and J by 7 bases, leaving 14 bases between them. CDR1 and CDR2 (germline): MNHEY, SVGAGI.

This chain uses TRBV7-3 with TRBJ2-2; D remains unclear. The CDR3 has 13 amino acids. Trimming removed 4 bases at V and 5 bases at J, with 8 bases between. The germline V gene has CDR1 SGHTA and CDR2 FQGTGA. CDR3 DNA sequence: TGTGCCAGCAGCTCCCGTGCGACCGGGGAGCTGTTTTTT. Translated: CASSSRATGELFF.

There are a few counts of this clone. This chain links TRBV4-1 with TRBJ1-2; 9 bases fit TRBD1. This CDR3 has 13 amino acids. Germline CDR1 is MGHRA and CDR2 is YSYEKL. Trimming removed 6 bases from V and 6 bases from J; junction bases left unmatched: 5. The CDR3 region has the DNA TGCGCCAGCAGGCGGACAGGGGAGGATGGCTACACCTTC. This codes for CASRRTGEDGYTF.

The rearrangement links TRBV3-1 (or the pseudogene TRBV3-2) to TRBJ2-7; no definite D call. CDR3 size: 15 residues. CDR1 and CDR2 from the germline V gene are LGHDT and YNNKEL (reference sequence). Trimming left V 5 bases short and J 0 bases short, with 14 bases between. CDR3 sequence: CASSDTASGSYEQYF. The CDR3 coding sequence is TGTGCCAGCAGCGATACAGCCTCCGGCTCCTACGAGCAGTACTTC.

The chain is built from TRBV7-3 and TRBJ2-1; D might be TRBD2 (6 bases). The germline gives CDR1 SGHTA, CDR2 FQGTGA. This CDR3 has 16 residues. Trimming removed 5 bases from V and 10 bases from J, with 24 bases in between. The CDR3 spells CASSPDPRLGLSEQFF. The DNA of the CDR3 is TGTGCCAGCAGCCCGGACCCAAGACTAGGGTTAAGCGAGCAGTTCTTC.

This clone is a singleton in its sample. V gene TRBV7-2 combines with J gene TRBJ1-2; TRBD1 might be the D (6 bases). The V gene's germline CDR1 is SGHTA and CDR2 FQGNSA. Trimming removed 3 bases at V and 3 bases at J, with 14 bases between. The CDR3 extends over 15 amino acids. The CDR3 bases are TGTGCCAGCAGCTTCCTACAGGGTCTCGACTATGGCTACACCTTC. Translating gives CASSFLQGLDYGYTF.

V and J are TRBV28 and TRBJ2-2; D gene unclear. The germline V gene has CDR1 MDHEN and CDR2 SYDVKM. V dropped 1 base and J dropped 1 base, with 16 bases sitting between them. The CDR3 covers 18 residues. The CDR3 coding sequence is TGTGCCAGCAGTTTATTTCTAGGATCGCATAAGAACACCGGGGAGCTGTTTTTT. Translation gives CASSLFLGSHKNTGELFF.

The chain recombines TRBV7-3 with TRBJ2-1; possibly TRBD2 for D (5 bases). The CDR3 covers 12 residues. CDR1 is SGHTA and CDR2 is FQGTGA in the germline V gene. Trimming left V 5 bases short and J 9 bases short, with 11 bases between. CDR3 sequence reads: CASSTGNSEQFF. The CDR3 nucleotides read TGTGCCAGCAGCACCGGGAATAGTGAGCAGTTCTTC. Full variable domain (outside the CDR3, taken from reference TRBV7-3 and TRBJ2-1): GAGVSQTPSNKVTEKGKYVELRCDPISGHTALYWYRQSLGQGPEFLIYFQGTGAADDSGLPNDRFFAVRPEGSVSTLKIQRTERGDSAVYLCASSTGNSEQFFGPGTRLTVL.

The V gene is TRBV7-2, the J gene TRBJ2-4; D possibly corresponds to TRBD1 (6 bases). The CDR3 contains 13 residues. The V gene's germline CDR1 is SGHTA and CDR2 FQGNSA. Trimming took off 5 bases at V and 4 bases at J, with 9 bases between the two ends. CDR3 coding DNA: TGTGCCAGCAGCCGAAGGGGGAAAAACATTCAGTACTTC. This encodes CASSRRGKNIQYF.

V is TRBV7-6 and J is TRBJ1-5; D gene uncertain. Germline CDR1 and CDR2: SGHVS and FNYEAQ. This CDR3 comprises 13 residues. The V gene lost 1 base and the J gene lost 3 bases, with 4 bases spanning the gap. The CDR3 loop reads CASSLDNNQPQHF. The CDR3 coding sequence is TGTGCCAGCAGCTTAGACAACAATCAGCCCCAGCATTTT.

The V gene is TRBV6-6, the J gene TRBJ1-4, with 12 bases matching TRBD1. Germline lookup yields CDR1 MNHNY and CDR2 SVGAGI (reference sequence). The CDR3 has 17 residues. V trimming: 5 bases; J trimming: 5 bases; junction bases outside the gene matches: 9. CDR3 nucleotide sequence: TGTGCCAGCAGTCAACAAGGGACAGGGGGCACCAATGAAAAACTGTTTTTT. Its protein product is CASSQQGTGGTNEKLFF.

The chain couples TRBV11-2 to TRBJ2-3; D remains ambiguous. The CDR3 has 13 residues. Per germline, CDR1 SGHAT and CDR2 FQNNGV. The V and J ends lost 7 bases and 6 bases respectively, with 14 bases between them. CDR3 sequence reads: CASTASWVDTQYF. The CDR3 region has the DNA TGTGCCAGCACCGCTAGTTGGGTGGATACGCAGTATTTT.

This rearrangement joins TRBV5-1 to TRBJ1-1; D possibly corresponds to TRBD1 (5 bases). Per germline, CDR1 SGHRS and CDR2 YFSETQ. The ends were cut back, 6 bases at V and 1 base at J, with 16 bases in the middle. The CDR3 loop spans 15 amino acids. This CDR3 reads CASTLAPGQNTEAFF. As DNA, the CDR3 is TGCGCCAGCACCCTTGCACCCGGACAGAACACTGAAGCTTTCTTT. Full variable domain (outside the CDR3, taken from reference TRBV5-1 and TRBJ1-1): KAGVTQTPRYLIKTRGQQVTLSCSPISGHRSVSWYQQTPGQGLQFLFEYFSETQRNKGNFPGRFSGRQFSNSRSEMNVSTLELGDSALYLCASTLAPGQNTEAFFGQGTRLTVV.

The chain combines TRBV4-1 with TRBJ1-2, with D possibly being TRBD1 (5 bases). CDR1 MGHRA and CDR2 YSYEKL come from the germline V gene. The CDR3 runs 14 residues. The V end was cut by 0 bases, the J end by 8 bases, with 13 bases between. In DNA form, the CDR3 reads TGCGCCAGCAGCCAAGATCGGGGGAGTGGAGGCTACACCTTC. Translation gives CASSQDRGSGGYTF.

The chain is built from TRBV6-5 and TRBJ2-3; D possibly corresponds to TRBD1 (6 bases). From germline, CDR1 is MNHEY and CDR2 SVGAGI. With 6 bases removed from V and 3 bases from J, the gap between germline ends came to 7 bases. The CDR3 is 12 residues long. DNA for the CDR3: TGTGCCAGCAGAACAGGGACAGATACGCAGTATTTT. It yields the protein CASRTGTDTQYF.

This clone was detected only a few times. The chain employs TRBV5-1 and TRBJ1-6; possibly TRBD1 for D (6 bases). This CDR3 is 13 amino acids long. CDR1 and CDR2 from the germline V gene are SGHRS and YFSETQ. The V end was cut by 6 bases, the J end by 13 bases, with 17 bases between. The CDR3 spells CASTILQGSPLHF. In DNA form, the CDR3 reads TGCGCCAGCACCATTCTGCAGGGGTCCCCCCTCCACTTT.